Following are 4 T cell receptor beta chains from one sample sequenced in a study of beta chain features in type 1 diabetes. The isolated RNA, all of it, was reverse transcribed, so expressed TCRB transcripts were what got sequenced. Profiling relied on immunoSEQ multiplex PCR, and the TCRdb table lists in-frame clones only, not all of them. The data hold some 360,000 clones, with 15% to 20% observed a single time. Sequenced material: naive CD4+ T cells from blood. These receptors all stem from a woman younger than 30 in good health.

J is TRBJ1-1 and V is TRBV7-2; TRBD1 is a possible D gene (5 bases). The CDR3 length is 16 residues. The V end was cut by 0 bases, the J end by 1 base, with 12 bases between. Germline V gene lookup returns CDR1 SGHTA and CDR2 FQGNSA. The CDR3 region has the DNA TGTGCCAGCAGCTTAGCGTCGGGGAGGGGGAACACTGAAGCTTTCTTT. It translates to CASSLASGRGNTEAFF.

This sequence joins TRBV15 and TRBJ1-1; 7 nucleotides agree with TRBD1. CDR3 length: 13 amino acids. Germline loops: CDR1 LNHNV, CDR2 YYDKDF (reference sequence). The J segment lost 12 bases and the V segment lost 1 base, leaving 8 bases of the junction unmatched. The CDR3 DNA follows: TGTGCCACCAGCAGAGCTCAGGGGGACGTGACTTTCTTT. Its protein is CATSRAQGDVTFF.

This clone was seen only a few times. The gene calls are TRBV11-2 and TRBJ2-7, with 7 bases that match TRBD1. The CDR3 runs to 15 residues. J was trimmed by 3 bases and V by 4 bases; bases with no gene match: 9. Germline CDR1 SGHAT, CDR2 FQNNGV. The CDR3 DNA follows: TGTGCCAGCAGCTCCATCCGGGACAGACTCTACGAGCAGTACTTC. Translated: CASSSIRDRLYEQYF.

Only a few counts were recorded for this clone. The chain combines TRBV5-1 with TRBJ1-2; TRBD1 agrees at 8 bases. The CDR3 has 14 residues. Germline V gene sequence: CDR1 SGHRS, CDR2 YFSETQ. V shed 4 bases and J 4 bases; nucleotides not matched to a gene: 6. In DNA, the CDR3 is TGCGCCAGCAGCGGTGGGACAGGTATCTATGGCTACACCTTC. Its protein is CASSGGTGIYGYTF.